One sample yielded the 21 T cell receptor beta chains listed below, sequenced in a study of blood T cell repertoires in COVID-19. Method: immunoSEQ multiplex PCR; TCRdb's copy keeps in-frame clones and lacks some. The sample includes over 130,000 clones, about four fifths of them seen just once. Source material: peripheral blood. Receptor source: a woman aged 55-69 years with acute or convalescent COVID-19.

The table lists this clone with a few counts. This same CDR3 is encoded by further DNA sequences in the sample. The chain uses TRBV6-4 and TRBJ1-2; weak D call: TRBD1 (6 bases). CDR1 and CDR2 (germline): MRHNA, SNTAGT. This CDR3 has 15 amino acids. The V gene lost 3 bases and the J gene lost 7 bases, with 18 bases spanning the gap. For the CDR3, the DNA is TGTGCCAGCAGTGAAGGGCAGGGGCGATCGGGTGGCTACACCTTC. It translates to CASSEGQGRSGGYTF.

This rearrangement joins TRBV6-5 to TRBJ1-2; the match to TRBD1 covers 8 bases. Germline V gene lookup returns CDR1 MNHEY and CDR2 SVGAGI. The V segment lost 2 bases and the J segment 7 bases; nucleotides outside the gene matches: 12. CDR3 size: 16 residues. CDR3 coding DNA: TGTGCCAGCAGTTACACACGACAGGGGTGGACTGGTGGCTACACCTTC. It specifies CASSYTRQGWTGGYTF.

The chain couples TRBV7-3 to TRBJ2-1, with a tentative D call TRBD2 (5 bases). Trimming left V 5 bases short and J 7 bases short, with 9 bases between. Germline CDR1 reads SGHTA; CDR2 reads FQGTGA. This CDR3 comprises 12 residues. The CDR3 DNA sequence: TGTGCCAGCAGCAGAGGGAGTAATGAGCAGTTCTTC. This gives the protein CASSRGSNEQFF.

The sample holds a few counts of this clone. The CDR3 DNA follows: TGTGCCAGCAGTAGATATGGTCGAGCTGACTATGGCTACACCTTC. It yields the protein CASSRYGRADYGYTF. The V gene is TRBV5-4, the J gene TRBJ1-2, with D hard to call. Germline values: CDR1 SGHNT, CDR2 YYREEE (reference sequence). The CDR3 runs to 15 residues. Between the trimmed V and J ends, which lost 5 bases and 3 bases, there was a span of 17 bases.

The chain has TRBV27 and TRBJ2-5; D call uncertain. The CDR3 has 12 residues. The V end lost 4 bases, the J end lost 4 bases, and 7 bases lay between the germline ends. Germline V gene data show CDR1 as MNHEY and CDR2 as SMNVEV (reference sequence). The CDR3 protein is CASSWPGETQYF. CDR3 bases: TGTGCCAGCAGTTGGCCAGGAGAGACCCAGTACTTC.

This sequence joins TRBV19 and TRBJ2-1, with D perhaps TRBD2 (6 bases). Germline assignment: CDR1 LNHDA and CDR2 SQIVND (reference sequence). This CDR3 comprises 12 residues. Trimming pared 2 bases from V and 9 bases from J, leaving 8 bases between. The CDR3 sequence is CASSILGGEQFF. The CDR3 DNA reads TGTGCCAGTAGTATACTGGGAGGTGAGCAGTTCTTC.

The CDR3 sequence: CASSVGRGRSYEQFF. As DNA, the CDR3 is TGTGCCAGCAGCGTCGGGAGGGGTAGAAGCTATGAGCAGTTCTTC. V and J are TRBV9 and TRBJ2-1; 8 bases fit TRBD2. The V and J ends lost 2 bases and 8 bases, in that order; junction bases with no gene match: 9. There are 15 residues in the CDR3. Germline values: CDR1 SGDLS, CDR2 YYNGEE.

J is TRBJ1-1 and V is TRBV18, with a weak D call TRBD1 (5 bases). Trimming shortened V by 2 bases and J by 4 bases, and 11 bases separated the two germline ends. Germline CDR1 KGHSH, CDR2 LQKENI. This CDR3 is 14 amino acids long. The CDR3 region is CASSPGAQSTEAFF. In DNA, the CDR3 is TGTGCCAGCTCACCAGGGGCTCAGAGCACTGAAGCTTTCTTT. Together with reference TRBV18 and TRBJ1-1, the CDR3 gives the full variable domain: NAGVMQNPRHLVRRRGQEARLRCSPMKGHSHVYWYRQLPEEGLKFMVYLQKENIIDESGMPKERFSAEFPKEGPSILRIQQVVRGDSAAYFCASSPGAQSTEAFFGQGTRLTVV.

This rearrangement joins TRBV27 to TRBJ1-2, with D possibly being TRBD1 (6 bases). V was pared by 5 bases and J by 5 bases, with 18 bases between. CDR1 is MNHEY and CDR2 is SMNVEV in the germline V gene (reference sequence). The CDR3 extends over 15 amino acids. The CDR3 nucleotides read TGTGCCAGCAGTCCCGGGACACTCACCGGATATGGCTACACCTTC. Protein sequence: CASSPGTLTGYGYTF.

This clone was counted many times. Distinct nucleotide sequences in the sample also encode this CDR3. The chain has TRBV27 and TRBJ1-6; 8 positions match TRBD1. CDR3 length: 14 amino acids. With 7 bases clipped from V and 7 bases from J, the junction kept 6 bases outside the gene matches. Germline V gene sequence: CDR1 MNHEY, CDR2 SMNVEV (reference sequence). The CDR3 loop is CASNRQGPNSPLHF. For the CDR3, the DNA is TGTGCCAGCAATCGACAGGGGCCGAATTCACCCCTCCACTTT.

The chain is built from TRBV5-1 and TRBJ1-1, with a possible D match to TRBD1 (6 bases). Germline V gene lookup returns CDR1 SGHRS and CDR2 YFSETQ. The CDR3 has 14 residues. Trimming took off 2 bases at V and 4 bases at J, with 12 bases between the two ends. This chain's CDR3 is CASSLPGEGTEAFF. The CDR3 DNA reads TGCGCCAGCAGCTTACCAGGGGAGGGCACTGAAGCTTTCTTT.

J is TRBJ1-3 and V is TRBV19; no definite D call. The CDR3 spans 17 residues. Germline V gene lookup returns CDR1 LNHDA and CDR2 SQIVND (reference sequence). Between the trimmed V and J ends, which lost 0 bases and 0 bases, there was a span of 12 bases. The CDR3 DNA reads TGTGCCAGTAGTATAGATGGGCGCAGGTTCTCTGGAAACACCATATATTTT. Protein sequence: CASSIDGRRFSGNTIYF.

The V gene is TRBV28, the J gene TRBJ2-7; D remains unclear. CDR1 and CDR2 from the germline V gene are MDHEN and SYDVKM. V was clipped by 6 bases and J by 3 bases, with 9 bases between them. The CDR3 totals 12 residues. The CDR3: CASRSPGYEQYF. Here the CDR3 DNA reads TGTGCCAGCAGGTCACCGGGCTACGAGCAGTACTTC.

V is TRBV29-1 and J is TRBJ2-2; a possible D gene is TRBD1 (6 bases). CDR1 is SQVTM and CDR2 is ANQGSEA in the germline V gene. The germline V and J ends were trimmed by 4 bases and 7 bases, with 10 bases remaining between them. The CDR3 runs 12 residues. CDR3 in DNA: TGCAGCGTTGGCACAGGGTTCGGGGAGCTGTTTTTT. Translated: CSVGTGFGELFF.

The V gene is TRBV11-2, the J gene TRBJ1-1; D is possibly TRBD1 (6 bases). Germline-derived CDR1 and CDR2 are SGHAT and FQNNGV. Trimming removed 5 bases at V and 0 bases at J, with 13 bases between. The length of the CDR3 is 15 residues. CDR3 residues: CASSKGQKMNTEAFF. The DNA of the CDR3 is TGTGCCAGCAGCAAAGGACAGAAAATGAACACTGAAGCTTTCTTT. Variable domain in full (rest from reference TRBV11-2 and TRBJ1-1): EAGVAQSPRYKIIEKRQSVAFWCNPISGHATLYWYQQILGQGPKLLIQFQNNGVVDDSQLPKDRFSAERLKGVDSTLKIQPAKLEDSAVYLCASSKGQKMNTEAFFGQGTRLTVV.

The chain uses TRBV11-2 and TRBJ2-1, with D uncertain. Germline CDR1 and CDR2: SGHAT and FQNNGV. CDR3 length: 13 residues. V was cut by 1 base and J by 10 bases, with 11 bases left in between. The CDR3 reads CASSLAQRVEQFF. In DNA, the CDR3 is TGTGCCAGCAGCTTAGCCCAACGGGTAGAGCAGTTCTTC.

The V and J genes are TRBV7-8 and TRBJ2-1; TRBD2 agrees at 10 bases. J gave up 7 bases and V 1 base, and 4 bases lay outside the gene matches. This CDR3 contains 15 residues. Germline V lookup: CDR1 SGHVS, CDR2 FQNEAQ. The CDR3: CASSLGTSGLNEQFF. The CDR3 nucleotides are TGTGCCAGCAGCTTAGGGACTAGCGGTTTGAATGAGCAGTTCTTC.

This clone was detected only a few times. V usage is TRBV20-1 and J usage is TRBJ1-5, with D possibly being TRBD1 (5 bases). The CDR3 sequence is 12 residues long. Germline V gene data show CDR1 as DFQATT and CDR2 as SNEGSKA (reference sequence). The V gene lost 4 bases and the J gene lost 5 bases, with 9 bases spanning the gap. The DNA of the CDR3 is TGCAGTGCTACTGAAGGGGATCAGCCCCAGCATTTT. Its protein is CSATEGDQPQHF.

The chain combines TRBV9 with TRBJ2-2; 10 nucleotides line up with TRBD2. The CDR3 spans 17 residues. After removal of 1 base from V and 0 bases from J, the junction contained 3 bases not matched to a gene. CDR1 is SGDLS and CDR2 is YYNGEE in the germline V gene. CDR3 coding DNA: TGTGCCAGCAGCGTAACTAGCGGGAACGCGAACACCGGGGAGCTGTTTTTT. Translated, it gives CASSVTSGNANTGELFF.

This rearrangement joins TRBV7-6 to TRBJ2-5; tentatively, D is TRBD2 (6 bases). The CDR3 spans 15 residues. V lost 5 bases and J 0 bases, leaving 13 bases between the germline ends. Germline V CDR1 and CDR2: SGHVS, FNYEAQ. The CDR3: CASSIGGGDQETQYF. CDR3 DNA sequence: TGTGCCAGCAGCATAGGCGGCGGGGACCAAGAGACCCAGTACTTC.

The genes are TRBV29-1 and TRBJ1-3; D perhaps matches TRBD1 (6 bases). CDR3 length: 13 residues. V lost 6 bases and J lost 4, with 13 bases in between. The germline V gene encodes CDR1 SQVTM and CDR2 ANQGSEA. CDR3 nucleotides: TGCAGCGTCTCCGACAGGTCCGGAAACACCATATATTTT. Translation: CSVSDRSGNTIYF.